Below are 9 T cell receptor beta chains sequenced from a single sample in a study of CD8 T cell repertoires and HIV-1 epitope variants. Libraries were prepared by immunoSEQ multiplex PCR; TCRdb keeps only in-frame clonotypes and omits some of them. The table records some 100,000 clones, 70% to 75% of them present only once. Sequencing was carried out using uncultured baseline CD8+ T cells from peripheral blood mononuclear cells (PBMCs). The receptors were gathered from a male donor with HIV.

The V call is TRBV2, the J call TRBJ1-6; 8 bases are a match to TRBD1. J lost 5 bases, V lost 5 bases, and 5 bases had no gene match. The CDR3 length is 15 residues. Germline V gene data show CDR1 as SNHLY and CDR2 as FYNNEI. In nucleotides, the CDR3 is TGTGCCAGCAGTCCCCAGACAGGGGATAATTCACCCCTCCACTTT. The encoded protein is CASSPQTGDNSPLHF.

The chain carries TRBV2 and TRBJ1-5; possible D gene TRBD1, 6 bases. The CDR3 loop spans 15 amino acids. Germline V gene data show CDR1 as SNHLY and CDR2 as FYNNEI. The ends were cut back, 6 bases at V and 4 bases at J, with 16 bases in the middle. The DNA of the CDR3 is TGTGCCAGCAGCCAACGAAAGGGGACAAATCAGCCCCAGCATTTT. It yields the protein CASSQRKGTNQPQHF.

V is TRBV28 and J is TRBJ1-2; 9 bases are a match to TRBD1. Germline assignment: CDR1 MDHEN and CDR2 SYDVKM. V lost 6 bases, J lost 0 bases, and 14 bases stayed unmatched. The CDR3 sequence is 18 residues long. The CDR3 is CASSRDPGQGPANYGYTF. DNA of the CDR3: TGTGCCAGCAGCCGAGACCCGGGACAGGGCCCAGCTAACTATGGCTACACCTTC.

The chain is built from TRBV14 and TRBJ1-3; D unresolved. CDR1 is SGHDN and CDR2 is FVKESK in the germline V gene. V was trimmed by 0 bases and J by 4 bases, leaving 7 bases between them. CDR3 length: 14 residues. The CDR3 loop reads CASSQERGGNTIYF. DNA of the CDR3: TGTGCCAGCAGCCAAGAGCGCGGCGGAAACACCATATATTTT.

The rearrangement links TRBV28 to TRBJ1-2; 10 nucleotides agree with TRBD1. Trimming cost V 5 bases and J 5 bases; bases outside gene matches: 8. CDR3 length equals 15 residues. Per germline, CDR1 MDHEN and CDR2 SYDVKM. CDR3 DNA: TGTGCCAGCAGTCCCGGGGACAGGGGACCTTATGGCTACACCTTC. This sequence encodes CASSPGDRGPYGYTF.

The genes are TRBV28 and TRBJ1-5, with a tentative D call TRBD1 (5 bases). The CDR3 is 12 residues long. Germline V gene lookup returns CDR1 MDHEN and CDR2 SYDVKM. Trimming stripped 3 bases from V and 7 bases from J, with 7 bases between. The CDR3 here is CASSLAGQPQHF. CDR3 nucleotide sequence: TGTGCCAGCAGTTTGGCAGGGCAGCCCCAGCATTTT.

The chain is built from TRBV2 and TRBJ1-1; the D gene is possibly TRBD1 (5 bases). The CDR3 runs to 13 residues. V was clipped by 6 bases and J by 1 base, with 9 bases between them. Germline values: CDR1 SNHLY, CDR2 FYNNEI. In DNA form, the CDR3 reads TGTGCCAGCAGAAGGGACCAGAACACTGAAGCTTTCTTT. Its translation: CASRRDQNTEAFF.

CDR3 sequence (DNA): TGTGCCAGCAGAGAACAGACATTGAGCTCCTACGAGCAGTACTTC. Translated: CASREQTLSSYEQYF. This sequence joins TRBV2 and TRBJ2-7, with no clear D. This CDR3 spans 15 amino acids. Per the germline V gene, CDR1 is SNHLY and CDR2 is FYNNEI. The germline V and J ends were trimmed by 6 bases and 0 bases, with 15 bases remaining between them. Full variable domain (missing parts from reference TRBV2 and TRBJ2-7): EPEVTQTPSHQVTQMGQEVILRCVPISNHLYFYWYRQILGQKVEFLVSFYNNEISEKSEIFDDQFSVERPDGSNFTLKIRSTKLEDSAMYFCASREQTLSSYEQYFGPGTRLTVT.

The chain couples TRBV19 to TRBJ2-6; D gene unclear. The V end lost 5 bases, the J end lost 3 bases, and 5 bases lay between the germline ends. CDR3 length: 13 residues. From germline, CDR1 is LNHDA and CDR2 SQIVND (reference sequence). CDR3 protein: CASSPYGANVLTF. As DNA, the CDR3 is TGTGCCAGTAGTCCCTATGGGGCCAACGTCCTGACTTTC.